The following is a TCR beta chain sequence with its context. This sample is drawn from a study of blood T cell repertoires in COVID-19. About the research overall: Italy, Spain and the United States were the sources of the convalescent and acute COVID-19 samples.

Using immunoSEQ multiplex PCR, the repertoire was profiled, and TCRdb retains in-frame clones only, with some absent. There are 150,000 to 200,000 clones in the sample; roughly 90% occur only once, and approximately 6.6% lies in the top ten. Trimming removed 2 bases at V and 2 bases at J, with 7 bases between. The CDR3 sequence is 15 residues long. The germline gives CDR1 MNHEY, CDR2 SVGAGI. The rearrangement joins TRBV6-5 to TRBJ1-6, with a tentative D call TRBD1 (5 bases). Sequenced input: PBMCs or T cells enriched from blood (not recorded which). The TCR comes from a woman aged 50 to 65 who had recovered from COVID-19. The CDR3 nucleotides are TGTGCCAGCAGTTACGGGGCCGCCTATAATTCACCCCTCCACTTT. This translates into CASSYGAAYNSPLHF.